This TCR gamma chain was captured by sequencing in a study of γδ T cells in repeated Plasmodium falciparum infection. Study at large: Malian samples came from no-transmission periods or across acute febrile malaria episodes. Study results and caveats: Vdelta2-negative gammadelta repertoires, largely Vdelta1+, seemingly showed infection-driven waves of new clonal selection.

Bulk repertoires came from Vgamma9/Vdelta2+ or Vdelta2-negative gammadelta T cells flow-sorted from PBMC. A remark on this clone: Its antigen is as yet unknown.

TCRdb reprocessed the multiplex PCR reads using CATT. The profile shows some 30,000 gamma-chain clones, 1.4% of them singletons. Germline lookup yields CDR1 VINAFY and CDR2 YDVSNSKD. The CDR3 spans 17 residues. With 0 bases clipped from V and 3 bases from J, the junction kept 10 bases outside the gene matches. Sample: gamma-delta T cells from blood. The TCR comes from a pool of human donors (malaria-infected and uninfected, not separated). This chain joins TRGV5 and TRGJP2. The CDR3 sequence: CATWDRRTQRSDWIKTF. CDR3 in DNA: TGTGCCACCTGGGACAGGCGTACTCAGCGTAGTGATTGGATCAAGACGTTT.